Here is one TCR beta chain with its context. Its target is unknown. Blood specimens came from baseline, cycle 4 day 1, and cycle 7 day 1. This record comes from a study of OX40 agonist ivuxolimab in advanced cancers. Findings and caveats of the study: At 0.1 to 3.0 mg/kg, CD4+ and CD8+ blood T cells expanded clonally by week 6.

Assay used: immunoSEQ multiplex PCR; TCRdb lists only in-frame clones, some missing. The table records tens of thousands of clones, about nine tenths of them present only once. Here the sequenced sample was CD4+ or CD8+ T cells sorted from blood, taken in a trial of the OX40 agonist ivuxolimab. This receptor was obtained from an adult with an advanced solid tumor such as melanoma, head and neck, liver or kidney cancer.

CDR3: CASSEVGVTDTQYF. CDR3 coding DNA: TGTGCCAGCAGTGAAGTAGGAGTCACAGATACGCAGTATTTT. The V and J genes are TRBV2 and TRBJ2-3; D is unclear. The germline V and J ends were trimmed by 1 base and 2 bases, with 7 bases remaining between them. In germline, CDR1 is SNHLY, CDR2 FYNNEI. The CDR3 extends over 14 amino acids.